This paragraph covers one T cell receptor beta chain sequence. The source of the sample is a study of cytomegalovirus exposure and HLA in healthy donors. Germline V gives CDR1 SEHNR, CDR2 FQNEAQ (reference sequence). The CDR3 extends over 13 amino acids. The V and J ends lost 4 bases and 8 bases, in that order; junction bases with no gene match: 5. The study ran its PCR with 60 Vbeta and 13 Jbeta primers. Clones were read by immunoSEQ multiplex PCR, and TCRdb kept only the in-frame ones, dropping some. The sample contains over 150,000 clones, 80% of which appear only once. The source material was PBMCs. The genes are TRBV7-9 and TRBJ2-1, with TRBD2 matching 7 bases. This sequence was found in a woman aged 45-60 years in good health and CMV-seronegative. The CDR3 DNA reads TGTGCCAGCAGCTCTACTAGCGTCCATGAGCAGTTCTTC. Residues: CASSSTSVHEQFF.